The 5 T cell receptor beta chains below come from one sample, sequenced in a study of T cell responses to AZD1222 COVID-19 vaccine. Libraries were prepared by immunoSEQ multiplex PCR; TCRdb keeps only in-frame clonotypes and omits some of them. The sample includes some 160,000 clones, roughly 89% of them seen just once. Sequences were derived from peripheral blood, sampled 28 days after the second AZD1222 dose. The source of these receptors is an adult who received the AZD1222 COVID-19 vaccine.

This clone occurred a few times. This chain links TRBV2 with TRBJ1-5; a weak D match, TRBD1 (5 bases). V lost 6 bases, J lost 6 bases, and 9 bases lay in between. Germline V gene lookup returns CDR1 SNHLY and CDR2 FYNNEI. This CDR3 contains 12 residues. The DNA of the CDR3 is TGTGCCAGCAGCCCAGGGAGTCAGCCCCAGCATTTT. Protein: CASSPGSQPQHF. Using reference TRBV2 and TRBJ1-5 for the parts outside the CDR3, the full variable domain is EPEVTQTPSHQVTQMGQEVILRCVPISNHLYFYWYRQILGQKVEFLVSFYNNEISEKSEIFDDQFSVERPDGSNFTLKIRSTKLEDSAMYFCASSPGSQPQHFGDGTRLSIL.

This sequence joins TRBV19 and TRBJ1-2; D call uncertain. This CDR3 is built from 13 residues. Germline V gene lookup returns CDR1 LNHDA and CDR2 SQIVND (reference sequence). Trimming shortened V by 6 bases and J by 4 bases, and 12 bases separated the two germline ends. CDR3 region: CASSPLDGYGYTF. CDR3 DNA: TGTGCCAGTAGCCCCCTGGACGGCTATGGCTACACCTTC. The full variable domain, with the rest looked up from reference TRBV19 and TRBJ1-2, is DGGITQSPKYLFRKEGQNVTLSCEQNLNHDAMYWYRQDPGQGLRLIYYSQIVNDFQKGDIAEGYSVSREKKESFPLTVTSAQKNPTAFYLCASSPLDGYGYTFGSGTRLTVV.

J is TRBJ1-1 and V is TRBV2; D may be TRBD1 (5 bases). With 4 bases removed from V and 6 bases from J, the gap between germline ends came to 15 bases. The CDR3 is 14 amino acids. The V gene's germline CDR1 is SNHLY and CDR2 FYNNEI. DNA of the CDR3: TGTGCCAGCAGTGCGGCCGGGGCGAGGGCTGAAGCTTTCTTT. The encoded protein is CASSAAGARAEAFF.

This chain joins TRBV29-1 and TRBJ2-2; perhaps TRBD2 as D (6 bases). V was pared by 7 bases and J by 1 base, with 16 bases between. Germline lookup yields CDR1 SQVTM and CDR2 ANQGSEA. The CDR3 totals 15 residues. The CDR3, as DNA: TGCAGCGCACAATGGAGGGGCCAGAACACCGGGGAGCTGTTTTTT. Protein product: CSAQWRGQNTGELFF.

This clone was seen a few times. This sequence joins TRBV3-1 (or the pseudogene TRBV3-2) and TRBJ1-6, with D hard to call. This CDR3 is built from 14 residues. Per the germline V gene, CDR1 is LGHDT and CDR2 is YNNKEL (reference sequence). V was pared by 4 bases and J by 5 bases, with 9 bases between. The chain's CDR3 is CASSRVGNNSPLHF. CDR3 nucleotide sequence: TGTGCCAGCAGCCGGGTCGGTAATAATTCACCCCTCCACTTT.